The 2 T cell receptor beta chains below all came from one sample that was sequenced in a study of CD4 and CD8 cells across lung adenocarcinoma regions. TCRdb itself ran the PCR reads through MiXCR, one entry per CDR3 protein. The table has 9,000 to 15,000 distinct CDR3 sequences, 53% seen once. The specimen was CD8+ T cells from the center of a lung tumor. Source of these receptors: a female donor with lung adenocarcinoma. The CD4 and CD8 labels of this study may be unreliable.

V usage is TRBV6-1 and J usage is TRBJ1-2, with a weak D call TRBD1 (5 bases). Germline V CDR1 and CDR2: MNHNS, SASEGT. This CDR3 contains 10 residues. V was cut by 1 base and J by 12 bases, with 6 bases left in between. Here the CDR3 reads CASSEGDDTF. The CDR3 DNA is TGTGCCAGCAGTGAAGGGGACGACACCTTC.

This clonotype has only a few counts. The chain uses TRBV4-1 and TRBJ1-6, with D possibly TRBD1 on 5 matching bases. V lost 0 bases, J lost 7 bases, and 10 bases lay in between. The CDR3 is 15 amino acids. Per the germline V gene, CDR1 is MGHRA and CDR2 is YSYEKL. The CDR3 loop reads CASSQEGAANSPLHF. The CDR3 nucleotides are TGCGCCAGCAGCCAAGAAGGGGCCGCCAATTCACCCCTCCACTTT.